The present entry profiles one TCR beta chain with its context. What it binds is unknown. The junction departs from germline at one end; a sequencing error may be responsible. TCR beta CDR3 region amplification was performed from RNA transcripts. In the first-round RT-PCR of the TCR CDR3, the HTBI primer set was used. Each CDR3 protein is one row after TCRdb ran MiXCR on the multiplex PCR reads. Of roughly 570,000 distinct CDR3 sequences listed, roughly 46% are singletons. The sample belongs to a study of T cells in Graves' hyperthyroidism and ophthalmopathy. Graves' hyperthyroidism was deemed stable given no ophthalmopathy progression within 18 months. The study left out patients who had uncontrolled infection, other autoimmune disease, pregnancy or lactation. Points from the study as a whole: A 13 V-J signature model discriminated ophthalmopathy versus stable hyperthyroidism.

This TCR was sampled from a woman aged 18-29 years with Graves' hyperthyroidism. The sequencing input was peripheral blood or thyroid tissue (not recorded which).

The CDR3 loop is CAPPVGRVTNEELFF. In nucleotides, the CDR3 is TGTGCCCCCCCCGTGGGGCGCGTAACTAATGAAGAACTGTTTTTT. This chain connects TRBV7-2 to TRBJ1-4, with D possibly TRBD1 on 5 matching bases. From germline, CDR1 is SGHTA and CDR2 FQGNSA. The CDR3 totals 15 residues.